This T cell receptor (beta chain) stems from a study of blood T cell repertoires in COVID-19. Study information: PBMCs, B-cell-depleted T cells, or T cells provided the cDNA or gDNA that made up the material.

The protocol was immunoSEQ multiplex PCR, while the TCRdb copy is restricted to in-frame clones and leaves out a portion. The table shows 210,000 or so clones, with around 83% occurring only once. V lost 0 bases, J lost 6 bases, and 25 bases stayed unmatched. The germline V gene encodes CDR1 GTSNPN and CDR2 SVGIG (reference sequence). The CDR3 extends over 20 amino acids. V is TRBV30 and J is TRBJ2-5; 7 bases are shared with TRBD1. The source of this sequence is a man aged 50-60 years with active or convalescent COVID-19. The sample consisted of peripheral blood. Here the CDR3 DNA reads TGTGCCTGGAGTGTACGTAGTATAGGGGCGATTGACAGGGCCGAAAAGACCCAGTACTTC. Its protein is CAWSVRSIGAIDRAEKTQYF. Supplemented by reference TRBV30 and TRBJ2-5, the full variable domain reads SQTIHQWPATLVQPVGSPLSLECTVEGTSNPNLYWYRQAAGRGLQLLFYSVGIGQISSEVPQNLSASRPQDRQFILSSKKLLLSDSGFYLCAWSVRSIGAIDRAEKTQYFGPGTRLLVL.